The clone carrying this T cell receptor (beta chain) has just a few counts. Antigen specificity is unknown. The record originates from a study of molecular identifiers for immune sequencing clone quantification. Study observations and caveats: Whereas clones above 20 RNA copies held under 1% of naive-cell molecules, they held over 97% of effector molecules.

MiXCR was run by TCRdb on the PCR reads, yielding one entry per CDR3 protein. The profile covers 50,000 to 70,000 distinct CDR3 sequences, with around 20% appearing a single time and approximately 1.5% taken by the ten largest. Using a CD8+CD4-CCR7+CD45RA+ phenotype, naive CD8 T cells were sorted. This clonotype was obtained from a human donor in good health. Some libraries in this study had Jurkat cell RNA spiked in. The sequenced sample was naive CD8+ T cells from blood, with Jurkat cell RNA spiked in. Subset defined: FACS-sorted CD8+CD4-CCR7+CD45RA+ naive T cells.

Here the CDR3 DNA reads TGCAGTGCTAGTGGGGGGCTCCCCTACGAGCAGTACTTC. Its translation is CSASGGLPYEQYF. The chain has TRBV20-1 and TRBJ2-7, with D possibly being TRBD1 or TRBD2 (6 bases each). V was shortened by 3 bases and J by 2 bases, with 11 bases between the two germline ends. This CDR3 region has 13 residues. Germline loops: CDR1 DFQATT, CDR2 SNEGSKA (reference sequence).